The T cell receptor beta chain under discussion was sequenced for a study of metastatic and nonmetastatic thyroid tumors. Findings and caveats of the study: It was reportedly found that TCR beta diversity was significantly higher in malignant thyroid tumors than in benign nodules, a difference seen in both blood and tumor samples.

Patients were all untreated before their thyroid surgery. This clone was observed at least ten times. The antigen is unknown. Germline V CDR1 and CDR2: MDHEN, SYDVKM. This CDR3 has 15 residues. J lost 5 bases, V lost 5 bases, and 11 bases had no gene match. Using MiXCR, TCRdb re-called clones from the PCR reads. Found here are under 30,000 clones, roughly 20% of them singletons; the top ten hold 20% to 30%. The source material was blood. The source of this sequence is a male donor with papillary thyroid cancer or a benign thyroid nodule (not recorded which). Some clones in this sample may be carry-over from other donors' samples. The rearrangement joins TRBV28 to TRBJ2-7; TRBD1 agrees at 8 bases. CDR3 DNA: TGTGCCAGCAGTCCCCCCTGGACAGGGAGCGACGAGCAGTACTTC. It codes for CASSPPWTGSDEQYF.